The rows below give T cell receptor beta chains drawn from one sample of a study of cytomegalovirus exposure and HLA in healthy donors. Clones were read by immunoSEQ multiplex PCR, and TCRdb kept only the in-frame ones, dropping some. The sample yields about 150,000 clones, 73% seen once. The sequenced material came from PBMCs. The receptor source for this set is a woman under 30 in good health and CMV-seropositive. The CDR3 runs from the conserved cysteine through the conserved F or W. D genes are given only for firm matches. Clone size is stated in some rows and not others, as once, few, many or a class when expanded.

d_gene	abundance	v_gene	j_gene	CDR3aa	CDR3nt
TRBD1	NA	TRBV18	TRBJ1-1	CASSRSGTGTEAFF	TGTGCCAGCTCACGCTCGGGGACAGGGACTGAAGCTTTCTTT
NA	NA	TRBV2	TRBJ2-3	CASSVRGTYTDTQYF	TGTGCCAGCAGTGTACGGGGGACGTACACAGATACGCAGTATTTT
TRBD2	NA	TRBV4-3	TRBJ2-5	CASSQDHLGLAGEETQYF	TGCGCCAGCAGCCAAGATCACCTCGGACTAGCGGGGGAAGAGACCCAGTACTTC
NA	NA	TRBV5-1	TRBJ2-2	CASSPSTMLSTGELFF	TGCGCCAGCAGCCCGAGCACCATGCTTTCTACCGGGGAGCTGTTTTTT
NA	once	TRBV5-1	TRBJ1-6	CASSEVGSGGRSPLHF	TGCGCCAGCAGTGAAGTTGGATCGGGGGGAAGATCACCCCTCCACTTT
NA	NA	TRBV2	TRBJ1-2	CASSEEGFSGGYTF	TGTGCCAGCAGTGAAGAAGGATTCTCAGGGGGCTACACCTTC
TRBD1	NA	TRBV7-8	TRBJ2-7	CASSFRTGGTYEQYF	TGTGCCAGCAGCTTTCGGACAGGGGGAACCTACGAGCAGTACTTC
NA	NA	TRBV19	TRBJ1-1	CASTVGGKGTEAFF	TGTGCCAGTACCGTGGGGGGAAAGGGGACTGAAGCTTTCTTT
TRBD1	NA	TRBV10-3	TRBJ1-2	CAINNRDREGVGYGYTF	TGTGCCATCAATAACCGGGACAGGGAAGGAGTCGGCTATGGCTACACCTTC
NA	few	TRBV7-6	TRBJ2-1	CASSFLGGGAGNEQFF	TGTGCCAGCAGCTTTCTTGGAGGGGGGGCCGGTAATGAGCAGTTCTTC
TRBD2	once	TRBV4-3	TRBJ2-2	CASSQDLGGAGELFF	TGCGCCAGCAGCCAAGATTTGGGGGGGGCCGGGGAGCTGTTTTTT
NA	few	TRBV27	TRBJ2-5	CASSLEASLQETQYF	TGTGCCAGCAGTTTAGAGGCCAGCCTTCAAGAGACCCAGTACTTC
NA	NA	TRBV7-9	TRBJ1-1	CASSLGGDEAFF	TGTGCCAGCAGCTTAGGGGGGGATGAAGCTTTCTTT
NA	NA	TRBV7-2	TRBJ2-3	CASSQTGSSTDTQYF	TGTGCCAGCAGCCAGACAGGTTCTAGCACAGATACGCAGTATTTT
NA	NA	TRBV4-1	TRBJ2-1	CASSQVNLVSYNEQFF	TGCGCCAGCAGCCAAGTGAACTTGGTCTCCTACAATGAGCAGTTCTTC
TRBD1	few	TRBV29-1	TRBJ2-6	CSVKGPGQGVSGANVLTF	TGCAGCGTGAAAGGCCCGGGACAGGGGGTTTCGGGGGCCAACGTCCTGACTTTC
NA	NA	TRBV30	TRBJ2-4	CAWSLGSKNIQYF	TGTGCCTGGAGCCTGGGCTCTAAAAACATTCAGTACTTC
TRBD2	NA	TRBV11-2	TRBJ2-1	CASSLYGTSVSYNEQFF	TGTGCCAGCAGTTTGTACGGGACTAGCGTATCTTACAATGAGCAGTTCTTC
NA	NA	TRBV5-4	TRBJ2-6	CASSLEKAISGANVLTF	TGTGCCAGCAGCTTGGAGAAAGCGATCTCTGGGGCCAACGTCCTGACTTTC
NA	NA	TRBV9	TRBJ2-2	CASSVELAGGELFF	TGTGCCAGCAGCGTAGAACTAGCTGGCGGGGAGCTGTTTTTT
TRBD1	NA	TRBV6-4	TRBJ1-2	CASSDSSTGGYGYTF	TGTGCCAGCAGTGATAGTTCGACAGGGGGGTATGGCTACACCTTC
NA	NA	TRBV21-1	TRBJ1-1	CAIERWDGRGEAFF	TGTGCCATCGAAAGGTGGGATGGACGGGGTGAAGCTTTCTTT
NA	few	TRBV11-2	TRBJ2-5	CASSLSGGWQETQYF	TGTGCCAGCAGCTTATCTGGGGGCTGGCAAGAGACCCAGTACTTC
NA	NA	TRBV30	TRBJ2-2	CAWAQGGELFF	TGTGCCTGGGCTCAGGGTGGGGAGCTGTTTTTT
TRBD1	NA	TRBV2	TRBJ1-2	CASSVRDRIYGYTF	TGTGCCAGCAGTGTACGGGACAGAATCTATGGCTACACCTTC
TRBD1	NA	TRBV7-2	TRBJ2-7	CASSLRDRQYEQYF	TGTGCCAGCAGCCTTCGGGACAGGCAGTACGAGCAGTACTTC
TRBD1	NA	TRBV5-6	TRBJ2-1	CASSLNVQGAYDEQFF	TGTGCCAGCAGCTTGAATGTACAGGGGGCTTACGATGAGCAGTTCTTC
TRBD2	few	TRBV15	TRBJ2-2	CATSRVAGGPGELFF	TGTGCCACCAGCAGAGTAGCGGGGGGGCCCGGGGAGCTGTTTTTT
NA	NA	TRBV19	TRBJ2-7	CASSRTADSYEQYF	TGTGCCAGTAGTAGAACTGCTGACTCCTACGAGCAGTACTTC
TRBD2	NA	TRBV2	TRBJ2-7	CASRGPGTSGRGSYEQYF	TGTGCCAGCAGGGGCCCAGGGACTAGCGGGCGAGGGTCCTACGAGCAGTACTTC
TRBD1	NA	TRBV7-2	TRBJ2-1	CASSLGPGQYNEQFF	TGTGCCAGCAGCCTGGGACCGGGACAGTACAATGAGCAGTTCTTC
NA	NA	TRBV10-3	TRBJ2-2	CAISESLGSTGELFF	TGTGCCATCAGTGAGTCGTTAGGGAGCACCGGGGAGCTGTTTTTT
TRBD2	NA	TRBV5-4	TRBJ2-3	CASSALAGGTDTQYF	TGTGCCAGCAGCGCTTTAGCGGGGGGCACAGATACGCAGTATTTT
NA	NA	TRBV18	TRBJ2-1	CASSPAAAVNEQFF	TGTGCCAGCTCACCAGCAGCAGCGGTCAATGAGCAGTTCTTC
NA	NA	TRBV5-1	TRBJ2-2	CASSFAGPGNTGELFF	TGCGCCAGCAGCTTCGCGGGACCCGGGAACACCGGGGAGCTGTTTTTT
TRBD1	once	TRBV29-1	TRBJ1-2	CSVEDRRQGRYTF	TGCAGCGTTGAAGATCGGCGACAGGGGAGGTACACCTTC
NA	NA	TRBV5-1	TRBJ2-5	CASSRTDLETQYF	TGCGCCAGCAGCAGGACAGACCTAGAGACCCAGTACTTC
NA	NA	TRBV25-1	TRBJ2-3	CASSDVGGHLNTDTQYF	TGTGCCAGCAGTGACGTCGGGGGGCACTTAAACACAGATACGCAGTATTTT
NA	few	TRBV6-5	TRBJ1-4	CASSYTATNEKLFF	TGTGCCAGCAGTTACACAGCAACTAATGAAAAACTGTTTTTT
TRBD1	NA	TRBV2	TRBJ1-6	CASSRTGVYSPLHF	TGTGCCAGCAGTAGGACAGGGGTGTATTCACCCCTCCACTTT
NA	few	TRBV7-8	TRBJ2-7	CASSPSAGWHEQYF	TGTGCCAGCAGCCCCTCGGCAGGGTGGCACGAGCAGTACTTC
TRBD1	NA	TRBV7-9	TRBJ1-2	CASSLLTDREYGYTF	TGTGCCAGCAGCTTACTAACGGACAGGGAATATGGCTACACCTTC
TRBD1	NA	TRBV7-6	TRBJ2-7	CASSSLGQGDEQYF	TGCGCCAGCAGCTCCTTGGGACAGGGGGACGAGCAGTACTTC
NA	NA	TRBV10-2	TRBJ2-6	CASSAYTGANVLTF	TGCGCCAGCAGTGCTTATACTGGGGCCAACGTCCTGACTTTC
TRBD2	NA	TRBV19	TRBJ2-2	CASNSGGPITTGELFF	TGTGCCAGTAACAGCGGGGGGCCAATTACAACCGGGGAGCTGTTTTTT
TRBD1	NA	TRBV7-9	TRBJ1-2	CASTNPPGGYGYTF	TGTGCCAGCACTAACCCTCCAGGGGGCTATGGCTACACCTTC
NA	NA	TRBV5-6	TRBJ2-3	CASSAGKDTQYF	TGTGCCAGCAGCGCGGGAAAGGATACGCAGTATTTT
NA	NA	TRBV2	TRBJ1-5	CASSGGLNQPQHF	TGTGCCAGCAGTGGGGGGCTTAATCAGCCCCAGCATTTT
NA	once	TRBV5-1	TRBJ1-1	CASSLAGNTEAFF	TGCGCCAGCAGCTTGGCCGGGAATACTGAAGCTTTCTTT
NA	NA	TRBV15	TRBJ2-3	CATSRDLLADTQYF	TGTGCCACCAGCAGAGATCTACTCGCAGATACGCAGTATTTT